The clone carrying this T cell receptor beta chain was detected only once. As yet, its antigen is unknown. The source of the sample is a study of Graves' ophthalmopathy and Graves' hyperthyroidism. The study, taken as a whole, reports: The model flagged ophthalmopathy progression at about 68% sensitivity and less than 75% specificity.

V shed 3 bases and J 1 base; nucleotides not matched to a gene: 5. The CDR3 has 14 amino acids. CDR1 is DFQATT, CDR2 SNEGSKA, per germline (reference sequence). RNA transcripts provided the template for amplifying TCR beta CDR3 regions. RT-PCR in the first round used HTBI primers; a second-round multiplex PCR followed. TCRdb reprocessed the multiplex PCR reads with MiXCR, giving one entry per CDR3 protein. The sample records over a million distinct CDR3 sequences, 35% to 40% being singletons. Sample: peripheral blood or thyroid tissue (not recorded which). This receptor was obtained from an adult man with Graves' hyperthyroidism. This chain uses TRBV20-1 with TRBJ1-2; 7 positions agree with TRBD1. CDR3 DNA sequence: TGCAGTGCTAGGACAGGGTGGAGTAACTATGGCTACACCTTC. This gives the protein CSARTGWSNYGYTF.